This T cell receptor (beta chain) originates from a study of TIL therapy for anti-PD-1-resistant metastatic lung cancer (dated by TCRdb to about 2021). Notes on the research overall: Tumors were harvested before any PD-1/PD-L1 blockade; patients then received nivolumab, and those progressing received lymphodepletion, expanded TIL infusion and IL-2. Enrolled patients had a median age of roughly 54 years (range about 38-80) and a median tumor PD-L1 proportion score of less than 7.5%. Most of the cohort had lung adenocarcinoma, including a few EGFR-mutant tumors and two ALK-rearranged tumors, and half of the patients were either current or former smokers. Across the cohort, whole-exome sequencing showed a median non-synonymous tumor mutation burden of roughly 1.5 mutations per megabase. Tumor and peripheral blood T cell receptor beta sequencing was used to track clonotypes across tumor, expanded TIL product and serial blood samples. Broad study findings and their caveats: Generalizability was limited because the cohort was highly selected, with more treatment-naive, never-smoker and oncogene-addicted patients included than is typical. The baseline peripheral repertoire was partially replaced by infused TIL clonotypes, which then decayed over months, and no apparent association between persistence and response was found. The study protocol defined all tumor marker inferences as exploratory.

From the germline V gene, CDR1 is SGHAT and CDR2 is FQNNGV. The CDR3 has 17 amino acids, counting the end cysteine and phenylalanine. Only the CDR3 region is kept as DNA, spanning 51 bases read in frame from base 1. Clipping removes 4 bases from V and 4 bases from J, with 11 as the unmatched junction base count. The time point label, as the study defines it: pre-treatment sample, taken before nivolumab and TIL therapy. Adults with stage 4 NSCLC were enrolled from October 2017 to early 2020 in a dual-center phase I trial. The samples were obtained from a phase I trial that was single-arm and open-label and tested tumor-infiltrating lymphocyte therapy combined with nivolumab in advanced non-small cell lung cancer. Mononuclear cells from blood collected in EDTA tubes were isolated on a Ficoll gradient and snap-frozen as pellets, and DNA was then extracted using a Qiagen mini-prep kit. Worth noting for this clone: The target of this receptor is not known. Per-base qualities were not stored, and no clone one base away is much larger.

Using bias-controlled multiplex PCR with the immunoSEQ v3 hsTCRB kit, the TCR beta CDR3 regions were amplified from genomic DNA. TCR libraries were sequenced on an Illumina NextSeq 500 to approximately 2 million read pairs for survey level or roughly 4.5-6.5 million for deep level. Concerning the study's data processing: V, D and J genes were assigned, non-productive sequences were removed, and clonality was reported by immunoSEQ Analyzer software. Repertoires were compared by productive Simpson clonality and by the Morisita overlap index of productive TRB rearrangements between infused TIL and blood. The absolute count of a clonotype in blood was estimated by multiplying the lymphocyte count by the CD3+ fraction and by the productive frequency of the clone. Sourced from immuneACCESS, this table was stored by TCRdb with only in-frame sequences that have V and J called. A share of the clones is absent; for the studies checked, an unresolved V gene accounts for under half, and the remainder has no known explanation. V and J calls and clone size are copied from that table; D and trimming were computed from the DNA. The sample includes about 45,000 clones, with less than 80% observed a single time. About 16% of the sample is in the top ten clones.

This receptor chain uses TRBV11-2 and TRBJ2-1, with TRBD2 identical over 9 junction bases. This receptor was identified in a man between 65 and 85 years old with non-small cell lung cancer. The sequences come from blood, collected at baseline. The DNA sequence is given as TGTGCCAGCAGCTCCTCCGTCGGTAGCGGGAGTTACAATGAGCAGTTCTTC. The encoded protein is CASSSSVGSGSYNEQFF.